Described below is a single TCR beta chain sequence and its context. Method: immunoSEQ multiplex PCR; TCRdb's copy keeps in-frame clones and lacks some. This table has some 330,000 clones, 86% appearing once. This record comes from a study of cytomegalovirus exposure and HLA in healthy donors. The specimen was PBMCs. The TCR comes from a woman younger than 35 in good health and CMV-seronegative.

The CDR3 sequence is CASSFSGSMNTEAFF. In nucleotides, the CDR3 is TGTGCCAGCAGTTTCTCAGGGTCCATGAACACTGAAGCTTTCTTT. The chain carries TRBV28 and TRBJ1-1; maybe TRBD1 (5 bases). The CDR3 has 15 amino acids. Trimming removed 3 bases at V and 0 bases at J, with 11 bases between. Germline assignment: CDR1 MDHEN and CDR2 SYDVKM.